The next 11 T cell receptor beta chains were all read from a single sample in a study of CXCR3-negative and CXCR3-positive naive CD8 T cells. Libraries of TRB cDNA were made by 5' RACE and carried UMIs. TCRdb reprocessed the 5' RACE reads and reports one entry per CDR3 protein, with no DNA. This sample carries 100,000 to 150,000 distinct CDR3 sequences, with 0.25% to 0.35% going to the ten biggest clones. Sequencing input: naive CXCR3- CD8+ T cells from blood. The sample's subset: CD45RO-CCR7+CD27+CD95- naive CD8+ T cells lacking CXCR3 (TNR3-). The receptors shown here come from a human donor in good health. Some clones in this sample may be carry-over from other donors' samples.

J is TRBJ2-1 and V is TRBV29-1. In germline, CDR1 is SQVTM, CDR2 ANQGSEA. There are 12 residues in the CDR3. CDR3 region: CSVESYRDEQFF.

The genes are TRBV3-1 and TRBJ2-3. Per the germline V gene, CDR1 is LGHDT and CDR2 is YNNKEL (reference sequence). This CDR3 is 13 amino acids long. The CDR3 sequence is CASSQDRTDTQYF.

The chain couples TRBV29-1 to TRBJ2-7. Germline assignment: CDR1 SQVTM and CDR2 ANQGSEA. The CDR3 runs 11 residues. The CDR3 loop is CSVVRDYEQYF.

V gene TRBV29-1 combines with J gene TRBJ2-1. CDR1 and CDR2 from the germline V gene are SQVTM and ANQGSEA. CDR3 size: 15 residues. CDR3 region: CSVELGVGAYNEQFF.

The chain couples TRBV5-4 to TRBJ1-1; without DNA, the TCRdb call of TRBD1 cannot be checked. The CDR3 covers 13 residues. Germline V CDR1 and CDR2: SGHNT, YYREEE (reference sequence). The CDR3 loop reads CASSPGLNTEAFF.

CDR3: CASSLDWRAGNEQFF. This chain uses TRBV28 with TRBJ2-1; TCRdb picks TRBD2, but there is no DNA to check that call. Germline CDR1 MDHEN, CDR2 SYDVKM. The CDR3 extends over 15 amino acids.

The rearrangement links TRBV13 to TRBJ2-2; TCRdb picks TRBD1, but there is no DNA to check that call. CDR3 length: 14 amino acids. Germline loops: CDR1 PRHDT, CDR2 FYEKMQ (reference sequence). The CDR3 sequence: CASRGRGPTGELFF.

The J gene is TRBJ2-7, the V gene TRBV3-1. The CDR3 spans 15 residues. The germline V gene has CDR1 LGHDT and CDR2 YNNKEL (reference sequence). This chain's CDR3 is CASSHSPGTLYEQYF.

The chain couples TRBV30 to TRBJ2-6. The germline V gene encodes CDR1 GTSNPN and CDR2 SVGIG (reference sequence). This CDR3 has 12 residues. The CDR3 protein is CAFDSGANVLTF.

The CDR3 here is CASSLTGGFADTQYF. This chain uses TRBV28 with TRBJ2-3; TCRdb's assignment of TRBD1 cannot be checked, as there is no DNA. The CDR3 contains 15 residues. The germline CDR1 and CDR2 sequences are MDHEN and SYDVKM. Complete variable domain (other parts from reference TRBV28 and TRBJ2-3): DVKVTQSSRYLVKRTGEKVFLECVQDMDHENMFWYRQDPGLGLRLIYFSYDVKMKEKGDIPEGYSVSREKKERFSLILESASTNQTSMYLCASSLTGGFADTQYFGPGTRLTVL.

The chain carries TRBV6-5 and TRBJ2-7. The CDR3 has 13 amino acids. The germline CDR1 and CDR2 sequences are MNHEY and SVGAGI. The CDR3 spells CASTDFNSYEQYF.